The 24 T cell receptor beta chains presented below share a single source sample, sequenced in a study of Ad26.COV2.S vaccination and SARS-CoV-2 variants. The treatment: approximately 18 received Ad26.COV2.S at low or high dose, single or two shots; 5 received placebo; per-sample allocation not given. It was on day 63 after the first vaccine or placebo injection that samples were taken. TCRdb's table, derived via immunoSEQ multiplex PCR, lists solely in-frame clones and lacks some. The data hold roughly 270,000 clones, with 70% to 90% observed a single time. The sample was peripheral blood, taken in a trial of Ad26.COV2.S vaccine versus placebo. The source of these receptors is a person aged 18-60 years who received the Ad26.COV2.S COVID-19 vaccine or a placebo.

CDR3 sequence (DNA): TGCAGTGCTAGTCCTCGACAGGGGTGGATGAACACTGAAGCTTTCTTT. Amino acids: CSASPRQGWMNTEAFF. The V call is TRBV20-1, the J call TRBJ1-1; 8 nucleotides agree with TRBD1. The CDR3 has 16 residues. From germline, CDR1 is DFQATT and CDR2 SNEGSKA (reference sequence). Germline trimming cut 3 bases from V and 0 bases from J; bases unmatched to any gene: 9.

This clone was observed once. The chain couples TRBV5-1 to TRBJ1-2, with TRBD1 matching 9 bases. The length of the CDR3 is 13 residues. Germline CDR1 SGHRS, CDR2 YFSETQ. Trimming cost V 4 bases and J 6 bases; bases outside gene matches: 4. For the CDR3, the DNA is TGCGCCAGCAGCGAGGGACAGGGTAATGGCTACACCTTC. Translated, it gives CASSEGQGNGYTF. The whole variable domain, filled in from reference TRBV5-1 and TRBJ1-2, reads KAGVTQTPRYLIKTRGQQVTLSCSPISGHRSVSWYQQTPGQGLQFLFEYFSETQRNKGNFPGRFSGRQFSNSRSEMNVSTLELGDSALYLCASSEGQGNGYTFGSGTRLTVV.

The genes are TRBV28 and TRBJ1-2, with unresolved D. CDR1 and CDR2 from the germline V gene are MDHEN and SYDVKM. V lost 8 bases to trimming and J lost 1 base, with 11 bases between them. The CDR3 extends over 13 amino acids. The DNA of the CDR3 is TGTGCCAGCGTTCGGCAGATTAACTATGGCTACACCTTC. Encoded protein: CASVRQINYGYTF.

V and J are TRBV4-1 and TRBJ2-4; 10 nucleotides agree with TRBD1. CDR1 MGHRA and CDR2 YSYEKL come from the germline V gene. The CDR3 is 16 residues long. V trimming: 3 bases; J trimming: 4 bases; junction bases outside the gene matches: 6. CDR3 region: CASSQPGTGAKNIQYF. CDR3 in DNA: TGCGCCAGCAGCCAGCCCGGGACAGGGGCGAAAAACATTCAGTACTTC.

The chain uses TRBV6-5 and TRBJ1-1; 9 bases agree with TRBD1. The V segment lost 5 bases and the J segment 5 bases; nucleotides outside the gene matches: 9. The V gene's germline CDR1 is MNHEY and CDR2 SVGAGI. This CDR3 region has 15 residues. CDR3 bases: TGTGCCAGCAGTATCACAGGGGGCGCGAGTACTGAAGCTTTCTTT. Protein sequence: CASSITGGASTEAFF.

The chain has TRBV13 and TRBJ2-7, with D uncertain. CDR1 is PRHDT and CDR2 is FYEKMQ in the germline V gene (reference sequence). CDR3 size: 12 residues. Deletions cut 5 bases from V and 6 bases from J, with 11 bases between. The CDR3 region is CASSPARSEQYF. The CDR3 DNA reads TGTGCCAGCAGCCCAGCCCGAAGCGAGCAGTACTTC.

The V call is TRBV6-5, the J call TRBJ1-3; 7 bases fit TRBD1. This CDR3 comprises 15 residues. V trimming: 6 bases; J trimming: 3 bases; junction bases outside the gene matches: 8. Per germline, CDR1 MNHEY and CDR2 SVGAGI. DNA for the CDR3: TGTGCCAGCAGCGGACAGGTTTCGGGTGGAAACACCATATATTTT. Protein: CASSGQVSGGNTIYF.

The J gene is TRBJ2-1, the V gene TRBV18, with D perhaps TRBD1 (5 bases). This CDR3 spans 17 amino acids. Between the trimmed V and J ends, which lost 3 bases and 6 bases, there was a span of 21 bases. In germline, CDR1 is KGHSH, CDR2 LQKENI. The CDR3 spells CASSPEGARLMGNEQFF. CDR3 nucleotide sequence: TGTGCCAGCTCACCGGAAGGGGCTAGACTCATGGGCAATGAGCAGTTCTTC. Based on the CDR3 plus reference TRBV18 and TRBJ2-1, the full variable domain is NAGVMQNPRHLVRRRGQEARLRCSPMKGHSHVYWYRQLPEEGLKFMVYLQKENIIDESGMPKERFSAEFPKEGPSILRIQQVVRGDSAAYFCASSPEGARLMGNEQFFGPGTRLTVL.

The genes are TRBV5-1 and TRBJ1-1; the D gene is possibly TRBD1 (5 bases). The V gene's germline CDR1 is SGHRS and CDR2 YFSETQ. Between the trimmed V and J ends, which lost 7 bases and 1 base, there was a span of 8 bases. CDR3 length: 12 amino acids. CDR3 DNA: TGCGCCAGCGGCAGGGAGAACACTGAAGCTTTCTTT. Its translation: CASGRENTEAFF.

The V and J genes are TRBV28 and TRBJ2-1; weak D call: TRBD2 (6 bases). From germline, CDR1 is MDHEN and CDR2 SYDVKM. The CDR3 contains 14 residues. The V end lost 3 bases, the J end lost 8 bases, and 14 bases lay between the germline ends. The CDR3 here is CASSLGTPSDEQFF. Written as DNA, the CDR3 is TGTGCCAGCAGTTTGGGGACTCCCTCAGATGAGCAGTTCTTC.

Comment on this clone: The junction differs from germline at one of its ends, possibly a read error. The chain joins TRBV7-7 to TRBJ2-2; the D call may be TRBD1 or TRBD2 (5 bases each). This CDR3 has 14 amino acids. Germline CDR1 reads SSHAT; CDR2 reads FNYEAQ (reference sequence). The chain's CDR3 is CASSLGGGTGELFF. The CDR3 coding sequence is TGTGCTAGCAGCTTAGGTGGGGGCACCGGGGAGCTGTTTTTT.

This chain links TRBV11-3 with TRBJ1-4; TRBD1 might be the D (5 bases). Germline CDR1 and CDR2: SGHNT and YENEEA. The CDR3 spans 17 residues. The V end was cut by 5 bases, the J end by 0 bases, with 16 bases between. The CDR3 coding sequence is TGTGCCAGCAGCCCCCAGCGGGACGGAGCAACTAATGAAAAACTGTTTTTT. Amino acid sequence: CASSPQRDGATNEKLFF.

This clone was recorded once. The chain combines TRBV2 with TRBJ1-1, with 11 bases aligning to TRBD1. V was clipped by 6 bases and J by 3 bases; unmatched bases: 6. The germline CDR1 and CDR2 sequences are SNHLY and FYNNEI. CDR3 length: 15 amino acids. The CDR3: CASRKGTGGHTEAFF. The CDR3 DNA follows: TGTGCCAGCAGGAAGGGGACAGGGGGACACACTGAAGCTTTCTTT.

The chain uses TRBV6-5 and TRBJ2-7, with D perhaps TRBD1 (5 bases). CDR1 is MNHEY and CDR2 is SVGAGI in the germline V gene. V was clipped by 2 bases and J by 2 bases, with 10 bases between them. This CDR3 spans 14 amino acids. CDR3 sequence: CASSYQAGTYEQYF. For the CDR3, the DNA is TGTGCCAGCAGTTACCAGGCAGGGACCTACGAGCAGTACTTC.

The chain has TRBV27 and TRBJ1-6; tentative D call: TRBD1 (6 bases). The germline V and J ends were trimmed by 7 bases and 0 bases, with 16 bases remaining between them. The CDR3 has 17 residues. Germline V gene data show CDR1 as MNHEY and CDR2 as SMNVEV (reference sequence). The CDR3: CASKLGTISSYNSPLHF. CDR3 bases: TGTGCCAGCAAATTGGGGACAATAAGCTCCTATAATTCACCCCTCCACTTT.

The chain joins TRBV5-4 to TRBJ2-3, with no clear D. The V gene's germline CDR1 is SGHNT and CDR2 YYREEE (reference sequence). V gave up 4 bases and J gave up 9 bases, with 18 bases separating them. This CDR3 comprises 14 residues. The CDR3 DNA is TGTGCCAGCAGCACCCCAGCCAGAGGCCTGACGCAGTATTTT. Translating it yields CASSTPARGLTQYF.

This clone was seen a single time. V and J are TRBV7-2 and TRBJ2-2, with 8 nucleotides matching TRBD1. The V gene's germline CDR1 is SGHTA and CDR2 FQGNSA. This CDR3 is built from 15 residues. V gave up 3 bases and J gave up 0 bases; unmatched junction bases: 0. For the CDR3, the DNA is TGTGCCAGCAGCTTGGGACAGGCGAACACCGGGGAGCTGTTTTTT. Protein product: CASSLGQANTGELFF.

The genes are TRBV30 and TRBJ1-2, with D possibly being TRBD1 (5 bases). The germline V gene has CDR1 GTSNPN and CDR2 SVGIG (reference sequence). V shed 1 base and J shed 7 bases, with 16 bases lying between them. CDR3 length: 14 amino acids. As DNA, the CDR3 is TGTGCCTGGAGTGATCCCGCAGGGAGTGTTGGCTACACCTTC. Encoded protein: CAWSDPAGSVGYTF.

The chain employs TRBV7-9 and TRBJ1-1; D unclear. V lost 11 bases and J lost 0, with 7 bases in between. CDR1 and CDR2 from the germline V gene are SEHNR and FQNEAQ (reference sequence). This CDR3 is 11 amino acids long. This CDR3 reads CAGSLNTEAFF. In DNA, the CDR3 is TGTGCCGGATCCTTGAACACTGAAGCTTTCTTT.

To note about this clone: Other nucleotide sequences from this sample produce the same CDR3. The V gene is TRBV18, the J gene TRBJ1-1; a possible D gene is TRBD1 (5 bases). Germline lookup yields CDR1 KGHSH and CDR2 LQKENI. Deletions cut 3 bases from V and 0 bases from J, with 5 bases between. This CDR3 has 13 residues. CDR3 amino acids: CASSPDMNTEAFF. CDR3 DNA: TGTGCCAGCTCACCGGACATGAACACTGAAGCTTTCTTT.

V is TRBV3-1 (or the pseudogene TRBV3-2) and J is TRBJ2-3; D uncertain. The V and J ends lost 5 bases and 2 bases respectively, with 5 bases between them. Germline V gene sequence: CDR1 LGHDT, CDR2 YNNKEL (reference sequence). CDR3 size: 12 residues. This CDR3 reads CASSSLTDTQYF. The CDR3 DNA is TGTGCCAGCAGCTCACTCACAGATACGCAGTATTTT.

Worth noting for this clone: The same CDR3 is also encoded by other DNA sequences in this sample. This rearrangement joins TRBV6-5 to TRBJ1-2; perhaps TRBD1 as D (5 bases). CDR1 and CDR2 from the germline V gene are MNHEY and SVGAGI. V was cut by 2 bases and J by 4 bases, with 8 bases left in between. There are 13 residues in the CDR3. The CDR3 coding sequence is TGTGCCAGCAGTTACGGGGGAGGCTATGGCTACACCTTC. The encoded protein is CASSYGGGYGYTF.

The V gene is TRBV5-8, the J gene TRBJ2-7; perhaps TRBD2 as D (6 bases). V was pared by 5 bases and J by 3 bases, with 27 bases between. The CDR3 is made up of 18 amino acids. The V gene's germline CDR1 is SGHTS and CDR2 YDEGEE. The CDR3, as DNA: TGTGCCAGCAGATTCATAGGGGATTTAGCGGTCATTCACTACGAGCAGTACTTC. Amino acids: CASRFIGDLAVIHYEQYF.

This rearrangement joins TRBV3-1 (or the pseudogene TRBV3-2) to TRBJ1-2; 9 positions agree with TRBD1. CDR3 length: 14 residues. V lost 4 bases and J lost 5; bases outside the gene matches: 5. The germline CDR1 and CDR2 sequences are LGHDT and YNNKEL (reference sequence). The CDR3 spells CASSLSTGGYGYTF. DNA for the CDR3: TGTGCCAGCAGCCTATCGACAGGGGGATATGGCTACACCTTC.